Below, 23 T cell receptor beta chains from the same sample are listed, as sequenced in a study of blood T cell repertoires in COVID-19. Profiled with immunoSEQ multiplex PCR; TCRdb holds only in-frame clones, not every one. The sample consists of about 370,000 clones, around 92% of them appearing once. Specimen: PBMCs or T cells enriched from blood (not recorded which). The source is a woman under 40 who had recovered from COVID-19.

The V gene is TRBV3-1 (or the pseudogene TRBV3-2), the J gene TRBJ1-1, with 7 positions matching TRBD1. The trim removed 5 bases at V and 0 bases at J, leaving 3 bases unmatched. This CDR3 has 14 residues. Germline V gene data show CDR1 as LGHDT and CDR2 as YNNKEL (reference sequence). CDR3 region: CASSTDRLNTEAFF. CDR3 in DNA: TGTGCCAGCAGCACGGACAGGCTGAACACTGAAGCTTTCTTT.

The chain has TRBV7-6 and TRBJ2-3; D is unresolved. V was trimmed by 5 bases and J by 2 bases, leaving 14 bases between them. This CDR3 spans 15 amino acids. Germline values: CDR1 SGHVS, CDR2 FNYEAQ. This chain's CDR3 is CASSRGERNTDTQYF. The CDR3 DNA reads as TGTGCCAGCAGCCGCGGAGAACGGAACACAGATACGCAGTATTTT.

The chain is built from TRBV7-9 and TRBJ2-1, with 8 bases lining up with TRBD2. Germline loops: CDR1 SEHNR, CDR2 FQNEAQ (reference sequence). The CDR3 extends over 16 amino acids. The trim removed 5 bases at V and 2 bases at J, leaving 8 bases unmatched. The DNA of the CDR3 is TGTGCCAGCAGCAAAATAGGACTAGCACCCTACAATGAGCAGTTCTTC. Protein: CASSKIGLAPYNEQFF.

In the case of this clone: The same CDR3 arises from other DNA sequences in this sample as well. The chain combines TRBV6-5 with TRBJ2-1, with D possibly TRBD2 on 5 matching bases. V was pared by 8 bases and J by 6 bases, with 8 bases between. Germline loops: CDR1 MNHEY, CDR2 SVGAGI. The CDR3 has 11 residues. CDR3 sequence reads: CASSRGNEQFF. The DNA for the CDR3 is TGTGCCAGCTCCCGGGGCAATGAGCAGTTCTTC.

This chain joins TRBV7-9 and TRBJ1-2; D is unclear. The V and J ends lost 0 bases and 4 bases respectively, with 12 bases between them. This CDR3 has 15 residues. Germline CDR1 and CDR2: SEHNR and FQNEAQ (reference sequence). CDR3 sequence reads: CASSLAGDLGYGYTF. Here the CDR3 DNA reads TGTGCCAGCAGCTTAGCGGGAGACCTAGGCTATGGCTACACCTTC.

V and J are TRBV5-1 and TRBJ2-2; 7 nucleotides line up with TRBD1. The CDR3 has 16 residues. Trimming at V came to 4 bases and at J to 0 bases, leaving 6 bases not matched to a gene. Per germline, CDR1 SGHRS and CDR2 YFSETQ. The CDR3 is CASSGLGQTNTGELFF. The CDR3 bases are TGCGCCAGCAGCGGCCTGGGACAGACGAACACCGGGGAGCTGTTTTTT. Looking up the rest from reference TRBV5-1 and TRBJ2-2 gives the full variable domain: KAGVTQTPRYLIKTRGQQVTLSCSPISGHRSVSWYQQTPGQGLQFLFEYFSETQRNKGNFPGRFSGRQFSNSRSEMNVSTLELGDSALYLCASSGLGQTNTGELFFGEGSRLTVL.

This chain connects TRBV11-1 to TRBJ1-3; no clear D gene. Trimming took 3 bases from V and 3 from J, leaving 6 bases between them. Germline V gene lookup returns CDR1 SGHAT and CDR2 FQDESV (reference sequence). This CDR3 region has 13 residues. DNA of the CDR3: TGTGCCAGCAGCTTTTCTCTTGGAAACACCATATATTTT. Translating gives CASSFSLGNTIYF.

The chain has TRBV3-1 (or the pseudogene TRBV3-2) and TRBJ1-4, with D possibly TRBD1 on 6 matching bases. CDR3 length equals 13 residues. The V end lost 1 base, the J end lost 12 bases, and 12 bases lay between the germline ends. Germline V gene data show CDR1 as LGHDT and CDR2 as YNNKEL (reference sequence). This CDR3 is CASSQGTVQELFF. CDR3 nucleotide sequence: TGTGCCAGCAGCCAAGGGACAGTCCAAGAACTGTTTTTT.

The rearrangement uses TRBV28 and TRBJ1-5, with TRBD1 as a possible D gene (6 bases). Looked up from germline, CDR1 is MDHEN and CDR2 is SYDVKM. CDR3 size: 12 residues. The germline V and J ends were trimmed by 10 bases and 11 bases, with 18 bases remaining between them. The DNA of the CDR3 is TGTGCCACGACGAACAGGGCCTCGGCCCAGCATTTT. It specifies CATTNRASAQHF. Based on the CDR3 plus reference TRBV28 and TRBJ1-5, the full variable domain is DVKVTQSSRYLVKRTGEKVFLECVQDMDHENMFWYRQDPGLGLRLIYFSYDVKMKEKGDIPEGYSVSREKKERFSLILESASTNQTSMYLCATTNRASAQHFGDGTRLSIL.

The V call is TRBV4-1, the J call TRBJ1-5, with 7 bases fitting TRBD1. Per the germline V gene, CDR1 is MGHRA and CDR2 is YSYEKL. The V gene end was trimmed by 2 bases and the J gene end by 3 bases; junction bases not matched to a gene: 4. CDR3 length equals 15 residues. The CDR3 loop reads CASSQTGTDNQPQHF. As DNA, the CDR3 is TGCGCCAGCAGCCAAACCGGGACAGACAATCAGCCCCAGCATTTT.

This CDR3 is CASSPSGGPGNTIYF. The CDR3 bases are TGTGCCAGCTCACCTTCAGGGGGCCCTGGAAACACCATATATTTT. This chain uses TRBV18 with TRBJ1-3; 8 bases agree with TRBD1. The CDR3 loop spans 15 amino acids. V lost 3 bases, J lost 2 bases, and 3 bases stayed unmatched. CDR1 is KGHSH, CDR2 LQKENI, per germline.

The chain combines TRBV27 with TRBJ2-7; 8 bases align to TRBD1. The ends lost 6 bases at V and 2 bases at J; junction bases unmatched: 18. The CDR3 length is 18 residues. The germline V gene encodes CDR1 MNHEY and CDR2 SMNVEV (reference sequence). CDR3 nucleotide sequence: TGTGCCAGCAGCCCATGGGGGACAGGTGATACCTCGACCTACGAGCAGTACTTC. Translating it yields CASSPWGTGDTSTYEQYF.

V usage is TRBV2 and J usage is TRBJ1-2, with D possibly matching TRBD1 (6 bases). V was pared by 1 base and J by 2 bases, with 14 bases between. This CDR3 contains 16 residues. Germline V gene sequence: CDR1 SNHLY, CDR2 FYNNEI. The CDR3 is CASSEVKDRRNYGYTF. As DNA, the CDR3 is TGTGCCAGCAGTGAAGTAAAAGACAGGAGAAACTATGGCTACACCTTC. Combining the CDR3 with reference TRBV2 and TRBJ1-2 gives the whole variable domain EPEVTQTPSHQVTQMGQEVILRCVPISNHLYFYWYRQILGQKVEFLVSFYNNEISEKSEIFDDQFSVERPDGSNFTLKIRSTKLEDSAMYFCASSEVKDRRNYGYTFGSGTRLTVV.

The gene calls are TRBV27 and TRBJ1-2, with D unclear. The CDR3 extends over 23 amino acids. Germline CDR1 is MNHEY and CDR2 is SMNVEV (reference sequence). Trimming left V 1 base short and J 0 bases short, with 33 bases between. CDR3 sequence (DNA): TGTGCCAGCAGTTTATATCCCCTCGATGCCGCGGGCAGGCAGACTCCAGCTAACTATGGCTACACCTTC. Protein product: CASSLYPLDAAGRQTPANYGYTF.

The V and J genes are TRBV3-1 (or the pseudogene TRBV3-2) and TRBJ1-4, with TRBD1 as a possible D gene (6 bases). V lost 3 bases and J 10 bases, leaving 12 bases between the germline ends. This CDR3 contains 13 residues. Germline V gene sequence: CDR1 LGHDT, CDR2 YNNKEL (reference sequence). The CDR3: CASSHLDRLKLFF. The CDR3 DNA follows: TGTGCCAGCAGCCATCTCGACAGGCTAAAACTGTTTTTT.

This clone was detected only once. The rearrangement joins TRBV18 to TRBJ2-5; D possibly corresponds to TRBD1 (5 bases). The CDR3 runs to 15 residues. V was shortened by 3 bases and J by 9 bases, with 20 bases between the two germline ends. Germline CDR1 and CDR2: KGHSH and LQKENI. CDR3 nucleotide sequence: TGTGCCAGCTCACCCGCACCTTGGCAGGGTCGGGCCCAGTACTTC. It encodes CASSPAPWQGRAQYF.

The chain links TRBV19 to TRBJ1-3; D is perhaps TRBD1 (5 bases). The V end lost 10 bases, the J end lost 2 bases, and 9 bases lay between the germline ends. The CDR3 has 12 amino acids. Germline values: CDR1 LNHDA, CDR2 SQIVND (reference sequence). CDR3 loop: CATVDTGNTIYF. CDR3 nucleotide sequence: TGTGCCACCGTGGACACTGGAAACACCATATATTTT. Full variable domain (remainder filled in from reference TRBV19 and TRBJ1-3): DGGITQSPKYLFRKEGQNVTLSCEQNLNHDAMYWYRQDPGQGLRLIYYSQIVNDFQKGDIAEGYSVSREKKESFPLTVTSAQKNPTAFYLCATVDTGNTIYFGEGSWLTVV.

The chain's CDR3 is CSAAGTAYGYTF. CDR3 coding DNA: TGCAGCGCGGCCGGGACAGCCTATGGCTACACCTTC. This chain connects TRBV29-1 to TRBJ1-2; TRBD1 agrees at 7 bases. This CDR3 is built from 12 residues. V shed 7 bases and J 4 bases; nucleotides not matched to a gene: 6. Germline V gene data show CDR1 as SQVTM and CDR2 as ANQGSEA.

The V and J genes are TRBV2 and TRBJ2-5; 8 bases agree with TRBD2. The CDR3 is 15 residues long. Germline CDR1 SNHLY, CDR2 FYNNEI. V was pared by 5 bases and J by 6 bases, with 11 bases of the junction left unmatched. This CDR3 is CASSFQGLGVQTQYF. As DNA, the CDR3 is TGTGCCAGCAGTTTTCAGGGACTAGGGGTCCAGACCCAGTACTTC.

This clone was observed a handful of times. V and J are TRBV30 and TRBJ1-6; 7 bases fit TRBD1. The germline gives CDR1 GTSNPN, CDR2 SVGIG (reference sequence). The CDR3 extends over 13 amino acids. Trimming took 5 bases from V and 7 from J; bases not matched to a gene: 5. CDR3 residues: CAWAGTANSPLHF. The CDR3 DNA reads TGTGCCTGGGCCGGGACAGCAAATTCACCCCTCCACTTT.

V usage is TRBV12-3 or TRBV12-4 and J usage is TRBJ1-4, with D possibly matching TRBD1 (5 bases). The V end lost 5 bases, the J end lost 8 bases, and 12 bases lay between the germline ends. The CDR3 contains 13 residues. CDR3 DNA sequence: TGTGCCAGCAGTAATTGGACACCCGAAAAACTGTTTTTT. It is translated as CASSNWTPEKLFF.

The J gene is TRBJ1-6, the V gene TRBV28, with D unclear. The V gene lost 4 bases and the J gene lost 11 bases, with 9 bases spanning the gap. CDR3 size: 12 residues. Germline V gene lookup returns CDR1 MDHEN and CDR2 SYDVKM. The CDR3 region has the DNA TGTGCCAGCAGTTCCCTGTATCCACCCCTCCACTTT. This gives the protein CASSSLYPPLHF.

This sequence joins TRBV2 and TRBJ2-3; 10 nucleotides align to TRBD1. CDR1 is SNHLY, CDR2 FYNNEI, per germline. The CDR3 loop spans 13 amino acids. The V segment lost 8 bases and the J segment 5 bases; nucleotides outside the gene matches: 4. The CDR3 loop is CASGGQGGDTQYF. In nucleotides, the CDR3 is TGTGCCAGCGGAGGACAGGGGGGAGATACGCAGTATTTT.